Following are 4 T cell receptor beta chains from one sample sequenced in a study of blood T cells in healthy people across ages. Then a second PCR, running roughly 7 to 11 cycles, was carried out with a sample-barcoded 5' primer and a J-beta primer mix. TCRdb fed the 5' RACE reads into MiXCR, producing one record per CDR3 protein. The sample lists 650,000 to 800,000 distinct CDR3 sequences, 44% occurring once. Sequencing input: blood. All receptors derive from a man aged 60 to 75 in good health.

The chain couples TRBV9 to TRBJ1-1; D uncertain. This CDR3 contains 14 residues. V gave up 0 bases and J gave up 4 bases, with 10 bases separating them. In germline, CDR1 is SGDLS, CDR2 YYNGEE. The CDR3 loop is CASSVGVEGTEAFF. The CDR3 bases are TGTGCCAGCAGCGTAGGGGTTGAGGGCACTGAAGCTTTCTTT.

Only a few counts were recorded for this clonotype. The J gene is TRBJ2-5, the V gene TRBV6-5; possible D gene TRBD1, 5 bases. CDR1 and CDR2 from the germline V gene are MNHEY and SVGAGI. This CDR3 contains 13 residues. Trimming stripped 7 bases from V and 4 bases from J, with 13 bases between. The CDR3 coding sequence is TGTGCCAGCACCCTTGCTAGGGGAGAGACCCAGTACTTC. It is translated as CASTLARGETQYF.

This clonotype was seen ten or more times. A much larger clone lies a single base off, so this may be a read error. The chain employs TRBV24-1 and TRBJ2-1, with 8 bases aligning to TRBD1. The J call may be wrong; the DNA end is better matched by TRBJ2-7. Germline-derived CDR1 and CDR2 are KGHDR and SFDVKD. This CDR3 is built from 17 residues. The CDR3 nucleotides are TGTGCCACCAGTGGTCCGCAGGGGGCGAGCTCCTACAATGAGCAGTACTTC. Protein product: CATSGPQGASSYNEQYF.

This clonotype was counted only a few times. This chain connects TRBV21-1 to TRBJ1-2; the table names TRBD1, a call not compared with the DNA. TRBV21-1 is tagged as a pseudogene. This CDR3 spans 17 amino acids. For the CDR3, the DNA is TGTGCCAGCAGCAAGGGACAGGGCCTCGAGGCTAACTATGGCTACACCTTC. Protein sequence: CASSKGQGLEANYGYTF.